The present T cell receptor beta chain was sequenced within a study of blood T cell repertoires in COVID-19. The CDR3 is 12 amino acids. V gave up 3 bases and J gave up 8 bases; unmatched junction bases: 1. CDR1 is SGHNT and CDR2 is YYREEE in the germline V gene (reference sequence). Under the authors' procedure: For nucleated cells, counts were estimated from reference gene primer amplification. Produced via immunoSEQ multiplex PCR; TCRdb's table is partial and in-frame only. V, J and clone size are those of that table, while D and trimming were read from the DNA. Found here are more than 150,000 clones, about four fifths of them singletons; the top ten hold about 14%.

The chain couples TRBV5-4 to TRBJ2-1; 8 nucleotides align to TRBD1. The TCR sequence derives from a woman older than 75 with acute or convalescent COVID-19. Sequenced: peripheral blood. The CDR3 coding sequence is TGTGCCAGCAGCTACAGGGGGTATGAGCAGTTCTTC. Translated, it gives CASSYRGYEQFF.